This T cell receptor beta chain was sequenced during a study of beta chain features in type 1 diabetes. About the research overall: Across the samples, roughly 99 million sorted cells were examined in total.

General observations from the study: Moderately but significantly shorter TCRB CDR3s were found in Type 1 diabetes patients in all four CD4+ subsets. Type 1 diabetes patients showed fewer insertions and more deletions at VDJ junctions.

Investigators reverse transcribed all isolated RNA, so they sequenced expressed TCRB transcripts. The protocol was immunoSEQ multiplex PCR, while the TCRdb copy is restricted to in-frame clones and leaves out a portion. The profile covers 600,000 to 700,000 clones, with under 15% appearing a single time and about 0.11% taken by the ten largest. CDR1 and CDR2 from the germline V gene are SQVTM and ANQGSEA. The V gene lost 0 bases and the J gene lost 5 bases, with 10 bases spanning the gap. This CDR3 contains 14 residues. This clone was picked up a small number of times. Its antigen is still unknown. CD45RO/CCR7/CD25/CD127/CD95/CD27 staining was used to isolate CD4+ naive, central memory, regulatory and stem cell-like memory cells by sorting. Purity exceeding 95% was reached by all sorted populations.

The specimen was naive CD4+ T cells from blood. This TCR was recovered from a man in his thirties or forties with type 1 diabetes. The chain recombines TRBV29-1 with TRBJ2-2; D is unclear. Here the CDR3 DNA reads TGCAGCGTTGAAGATTTCGGCCAAACCGGGGAGCTGTTTTTT. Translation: CSVEDFGQTGELFF.